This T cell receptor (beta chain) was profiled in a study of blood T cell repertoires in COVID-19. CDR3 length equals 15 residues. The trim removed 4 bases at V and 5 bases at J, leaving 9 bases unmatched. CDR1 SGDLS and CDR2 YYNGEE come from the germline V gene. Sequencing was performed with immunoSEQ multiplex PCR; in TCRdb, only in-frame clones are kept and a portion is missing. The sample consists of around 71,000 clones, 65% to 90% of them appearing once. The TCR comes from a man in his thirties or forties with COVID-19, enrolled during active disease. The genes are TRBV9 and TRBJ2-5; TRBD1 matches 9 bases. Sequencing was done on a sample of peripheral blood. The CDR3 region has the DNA TGTGCCAGCAGCCCCCGACAGGGGGATTACGAGACCCAGTACTTC. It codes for CASSPRQGDYETQYF.